What follows describes a single T cell receptor (beta chain). Its antigen is not identified. A junction boundary mismatches the germline segment, possibly from a read error. The CDR3 totals 14 residues. The germline gives CDR1 SGHNT, CDR2 YYREEE (reference sequence). The data are from a study of tumor and adjacent non-tumor tissue in lung cancer. On the study more broadly: The cohort had 12 adenocarcinoma, a couple of squamous cell and 1 small cell patients.

Overall study findings and caveats: TCR diversity was significantly greater in tumor than normal lung tissue. In normal lung, the top 100 clones were significantly more dominant than in tumor.

No cell sorting was done before RNA was extracted from the tissue. Between August and November 2014, newly diagnosed, chemotherapy-naive lung cancer patients underwent thoracic surgery in China. The library came from three nested PCR rounds adapted from ARM-PCR protocols. TCRdb reprocessed the multiplex PCR reads with MiXCR, giving one entry per CDR3 protein. The sample lists about 70,000 distinct CDR3 sequences, 55% to 85% seen once, with 28% in the top ten. The specimen sequenced was lung tumor tissue. The gene calls are TRBV5-4 and TRBJ2-4, with TRBD2 identical over 7 bases. This sequence was found in a man in his 60s with non-small cell lung cancer. The DNA of the CDR3 is TGTACCAGCAGCCCGGGGCGGGAGTTAAACATTCACTACTTC. Encoded protein: CTSSPGRELNIHYF.